One T cell receptor beta chain is described in this entry. Its cognate antigen is unknown. TCRdb used MiXCR to reprocess the RT-PCR reads, holding one entry per CDR3 protein. This sample has about 520,000 distinct CDR3 sequences, with about 25% found just once. This sample was taken from a study of response to subunit inactivated influenza vaccine. Broader study findings: A suggestion made by the authors is that each seasonal influenza vaccination recruits few new T cells.

The CDR3 loop spans 13 amino acids. Germline V CDR1 and CDR2: SGHRS, YFSETQ. The V end lost 6 bases, the J end lost 2 bases, and 11 bases lay between the germline ends. The receptor comes from a man aged 50 to 59 who received an inactivated influenza vaccine. This sequence joins TRBV5-1 and TRBJ2-5, with TRBD2 as a possible D gene (5 bases). The sample was CD4+ T cells sorted from PBMCs, taken roughly 5 days after vaccination. The CDR3 spells CASTAGEQETQYF. The CDR3 coding sequence is TGCGCCAGCACCGCCGGGGAGCAAGAGACCCAGTACTTC.